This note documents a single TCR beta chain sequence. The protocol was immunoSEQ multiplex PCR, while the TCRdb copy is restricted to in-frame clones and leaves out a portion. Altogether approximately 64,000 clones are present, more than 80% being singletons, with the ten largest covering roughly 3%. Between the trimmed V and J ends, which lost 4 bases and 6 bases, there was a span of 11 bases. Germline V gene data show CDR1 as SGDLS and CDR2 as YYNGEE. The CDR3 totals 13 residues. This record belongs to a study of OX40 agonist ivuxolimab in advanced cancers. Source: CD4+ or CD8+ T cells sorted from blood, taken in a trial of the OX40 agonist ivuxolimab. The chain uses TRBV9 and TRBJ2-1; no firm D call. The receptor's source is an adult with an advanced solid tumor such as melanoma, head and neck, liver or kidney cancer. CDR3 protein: CASSPTTPNEQFF. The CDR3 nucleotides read TGTGCCAGCAGCCCAACCACCCCCAATGAGCAGTTCTTC.